One and the same sample provided the 16 T cell receptor beta chains below, sequenced in a study of cytomegalovirus exposure and HLA in healthy donors. In the PCR, 60 Vbeta and 13 Jbeta primers were used. Some clones are missing from TCRdb's copy, which holds only in-frame ones; the method was immunoSEQ multiplex PCR. The sample yields over 150,000 clones, around 79% seen once. Sequencing input: PBMCs. Every receptor here comes from a girl between 10 and 17 years old in good health and CMV-seropositive.

The J gene is TRBJ2-5, the V gene TRBV27; TRBD1 agrees at 9 bases. Germline-derived CDR1 and CDR2 are MNHEY and SMNVEV (reference sequence). Unmatched junction bases numbered 4, after V lost 6 bases and J lost 5 bases. This CDR3 is built from 13 residues. DNA of the CDR3: TGTGCCAGCAGGACAGGGGGGAGCGAGACCCAGTACTTC. It is translated as CASRTGGSETQYF.

The chain carries TRBV9 and TRBJ2-5, with 8 bases lining up with TRBD2. V gave up 4 bases and J gave up 1 base; unmatched junction bases: 9. The V gene's germline CDR1 is SGDLS and CDR2 YYNGEE. CDR3 length: 16 amino acids. The CDR3 coding sequence is TGTGCCAGCAGCCCCCTGGGCGGGGGGACCCAAGAGACCCAGTACTTC. It codes for CASSPLGGGTQETQYF. The full variable domain, completed using reference TRBV9 and TRBJ2-5, is DSGVTQTPKHLITATGQRVTLRCSPRSGDLSVYWYQQSLDQGLQFLIQYYNGEERAKGNILERFSAQQFPDLHSELNLSSLELGDSALYFCASSPLGGGTQETQYFGPGTRLLVL.

This chain connects TRBV11-1 to TRBJ2-3; 9 bases map to TRBD1. Per the germline V gene, CDR1 is SGHAT and CDR2 is FQDESV (reference sequence). This CDR3 spans 19 amino acids. J lost 2 bases, V lost 5 bases, and 17 bases had no gene match. The CDR3 nucleotides are TGTGCCAGCAGCAAAGTCCCGGGACAGGGAAGGAGTCCCACAGATACGCAGTATTTT. This gives the protein CASSKVPGQGRSPTDTQYF.

This chain joins TRBV11-2 and TRBJ2-1; D perhaps matches TRBD2 (6 bases). The germline CDR1 and CDR2 sequences are SGHAT and FQNNGV. The ends were cut back, 3 bases at V and 6 bases at J, with 15 bases in the middle. This CDR3 is 15 amino acids long. The CDR3 loop is CASSFYGGATNEQFF. The CDR3 nucleotides are TGTGCCAGCAGCTTCTACGGCGGGGCAACCAATGAGCAGTTCTTC.

This clone was seen a single time. This chain links TRBV9 with TRBJ2-5; D gene uncertain. V was clipped by 0 bases and J by 3 bases, with 6 bases between them. This CDR3 comprises 13 residues. Germline CDR1 and CDR2: SGDLS and YYNGEE. CDR3 bases: TGTGCCAGCAGCGTAGATCGGGAAGAGACCCAGTACTTC. Residues: CASSVDREETQYF.

The chain links TRBV5-5 to TRBJ2-7; 13 nucleotides line up with TRBD2. The CDR3 consists of 17 residues. Trimming at V came to 2 bases and at J to 3 bases, leaving 8 bases not matched to a gene. Germline CDR1 is SGHKS and CDR2 is YYEKEE (reference sequence). Here the CDR3 reads CASSFTSGGAFIYEQYF. The DNA of the CDR3 is TGTGCCAGCAGCTTTACTAGCGGGGGGGCCTTTATCTACGAGCAGTACTTC.

V and J are TRBV6-1 and TRBJ1-1; 12 nucleotides line up with TRBD1. The CDR3 is 14 amino acids. Trimming cost V 3 bases and J 5 bases; bases outside gene matches: 1. Germline V gene lookup returns CDR1 MNHNS and CDR2 SASEGT. This chain's CDR3 is CASSEGQGATEAFF. Here the CDR3 DNA reads TGTGCCAGCAGTGAGGGACAGGGGGCGACTGAAGCTTTCTTT.

The V and J genes are TRBV2 and TRBJ1-1, with 8 positions matching TRBD1. The germline CDR1 and CDR2 sequences are SNHLY and FYNNEI. V trimming: 1 base; J trimming: 6 bases; junction bases outside the gene matches: 7. CDR3 size: 15 residues. The CDR3 DNA reads as TGTGCCAGCAGTGAAGGCAGGGGGCTCACCCCTGAAGCTTTCTTT. Protein product: CASSEGRGLTPEAFF.

V is TRBV15 and J is TRBJ2-3; no reliable D call. Germline CDR1 LNHNV, CDR2 YYDKDF (reference sequence). The CDR3 contains 13 residues. V lost 3 bases and J lost 6, with 10 bases in between. The DNA of the CDR3 is TGTGCCACCAGCAGCTACCTTTTGGATACGCAGTATTTT. The encoded protein is CATSSYLLDTQYF.

The rearrangement uses TRBV5-1 and TRBJ2-5; TRBD1 matches at 7 bases. The CDR3 consists of 16 residues. V was clipped by 0 bases and J by 1 base; unmatched bases: 6. Germline V lookup: CDR1 SGHRS, CDR2 YFSETQ. This CDR3 reads CASSLVVRGSQETQYF. Here the CDR3 DNA reads TGCGCCAGCAGCTTGGTTGTCAGGGGGAGCCAAGAGACCCAGTACTTC.

The chain has TRBV27 and TRBJ1-2, with 9 bases matching TRBD1. This CDR3 has 16 amino acids. Looked up from germline, CDR1 is MNHEY and CDR2 is SMNVEV (reference sequence). With V trimmed by 4 bases and J by 5 bases, 11 bases remained unmatched. CDR3 bases: TGTGCCAGCAGTTCCATAATGGGACAGGGCGGGTATGGCTACACCTTC. Translating gives CASSSIMGQGGYGYTF.

V gene TRBV7-2 combines with J gene TRBJ2-1, with 8 positions matching TRBD1. CDR1 and CDR2 (germline): SGHTA, FQGNSA. V lost 4 bases to trimming and J lost 0 bases; unmatched junction nucleotides: 2. The CDR3 contains 15 residues. CDR3 sequence: CASSWTGSSYNEQFF. CDR3 sequence (DNA): TGTGCCAGCAGCTGGACAGGGAGCTCCTACAATGAGCAGTTCTTC.

As regards this clone: The junction does not match germline at one end; this may be a read error. V usage is TRBV7-9 and J usage is TRBJ1-2; D ambiguous. CDR1 SEHNR and CDR2 FQNEAQ come from the germline V gene (reference sequence). The CDR3 runs to 12 residues. The CDR3 region has the DNA TGTTCCAGCAGCTTAGTTCAGGATGGCTACACCTTC. Encoded protein: CSSSLVQDGYTF.

J is TRBJ1-6 and V is TRBV19, with D perhaps matching TRBD1 (5 bases). The CDR3 covers 16 residues. The germline V gene has CDR1 LNHDA and CDR2 SQIVND (reference sequence). The germline V and J ends were trimmed by 3 bases and 4 bases, with 13 bases remaining between them. As DNA, the CDR3 is TGTGCCAGTAGTATGGGACTGCGGCTTTATAATTCACCCCTCCACTTT. It specifies CASSMGLRLYNSPLHF.

V usage is TRBV5-1 and J usage is TRBJ1-1, with unresolved D. Germline CDR1 reads SGHRS; CDR2 reads YFSETQ. The CDR3 contains 15 residues. Trimming pared 1 base from V and 4 bases from J, leaving 14 bases between. CDR3 sequence: CASSLTREVATEAFF. CDR3 coding DNA: TGCGCCAGCAGCTTGACTCGGGAGGTCGCCACTGAAGCTTTCTTT. Using reference TRBV5-1 and TRBJ1-1 for the parts outside the CDR3, the full variable domain is KAGVTQTPRYLIKTRGQQVTLSCSPISGHRSVSWYQQTPGQGLQFLFEYFSETQRNKGNFPGRFSGRQFSNSRSEMNVSTLELGDSALYLCASSLTREVATEAFFGQGTRLTVV.

This chain uses TRBV7-2 with TRBJ1-2; D unclear. CDR3 length: 14 amino acids. Germline loops: CDR1 SGHTA, CDR2 FQGNSA. Trimming left V 4 bases short and J 2 bases short, with 11 bases between. The CDR3 reads CASSSYRGNYGYTF. The CDR3, as DNA: TGTGCCAGCAGCTCCTACCGGGGAAACTATGGCTACACCTTC.